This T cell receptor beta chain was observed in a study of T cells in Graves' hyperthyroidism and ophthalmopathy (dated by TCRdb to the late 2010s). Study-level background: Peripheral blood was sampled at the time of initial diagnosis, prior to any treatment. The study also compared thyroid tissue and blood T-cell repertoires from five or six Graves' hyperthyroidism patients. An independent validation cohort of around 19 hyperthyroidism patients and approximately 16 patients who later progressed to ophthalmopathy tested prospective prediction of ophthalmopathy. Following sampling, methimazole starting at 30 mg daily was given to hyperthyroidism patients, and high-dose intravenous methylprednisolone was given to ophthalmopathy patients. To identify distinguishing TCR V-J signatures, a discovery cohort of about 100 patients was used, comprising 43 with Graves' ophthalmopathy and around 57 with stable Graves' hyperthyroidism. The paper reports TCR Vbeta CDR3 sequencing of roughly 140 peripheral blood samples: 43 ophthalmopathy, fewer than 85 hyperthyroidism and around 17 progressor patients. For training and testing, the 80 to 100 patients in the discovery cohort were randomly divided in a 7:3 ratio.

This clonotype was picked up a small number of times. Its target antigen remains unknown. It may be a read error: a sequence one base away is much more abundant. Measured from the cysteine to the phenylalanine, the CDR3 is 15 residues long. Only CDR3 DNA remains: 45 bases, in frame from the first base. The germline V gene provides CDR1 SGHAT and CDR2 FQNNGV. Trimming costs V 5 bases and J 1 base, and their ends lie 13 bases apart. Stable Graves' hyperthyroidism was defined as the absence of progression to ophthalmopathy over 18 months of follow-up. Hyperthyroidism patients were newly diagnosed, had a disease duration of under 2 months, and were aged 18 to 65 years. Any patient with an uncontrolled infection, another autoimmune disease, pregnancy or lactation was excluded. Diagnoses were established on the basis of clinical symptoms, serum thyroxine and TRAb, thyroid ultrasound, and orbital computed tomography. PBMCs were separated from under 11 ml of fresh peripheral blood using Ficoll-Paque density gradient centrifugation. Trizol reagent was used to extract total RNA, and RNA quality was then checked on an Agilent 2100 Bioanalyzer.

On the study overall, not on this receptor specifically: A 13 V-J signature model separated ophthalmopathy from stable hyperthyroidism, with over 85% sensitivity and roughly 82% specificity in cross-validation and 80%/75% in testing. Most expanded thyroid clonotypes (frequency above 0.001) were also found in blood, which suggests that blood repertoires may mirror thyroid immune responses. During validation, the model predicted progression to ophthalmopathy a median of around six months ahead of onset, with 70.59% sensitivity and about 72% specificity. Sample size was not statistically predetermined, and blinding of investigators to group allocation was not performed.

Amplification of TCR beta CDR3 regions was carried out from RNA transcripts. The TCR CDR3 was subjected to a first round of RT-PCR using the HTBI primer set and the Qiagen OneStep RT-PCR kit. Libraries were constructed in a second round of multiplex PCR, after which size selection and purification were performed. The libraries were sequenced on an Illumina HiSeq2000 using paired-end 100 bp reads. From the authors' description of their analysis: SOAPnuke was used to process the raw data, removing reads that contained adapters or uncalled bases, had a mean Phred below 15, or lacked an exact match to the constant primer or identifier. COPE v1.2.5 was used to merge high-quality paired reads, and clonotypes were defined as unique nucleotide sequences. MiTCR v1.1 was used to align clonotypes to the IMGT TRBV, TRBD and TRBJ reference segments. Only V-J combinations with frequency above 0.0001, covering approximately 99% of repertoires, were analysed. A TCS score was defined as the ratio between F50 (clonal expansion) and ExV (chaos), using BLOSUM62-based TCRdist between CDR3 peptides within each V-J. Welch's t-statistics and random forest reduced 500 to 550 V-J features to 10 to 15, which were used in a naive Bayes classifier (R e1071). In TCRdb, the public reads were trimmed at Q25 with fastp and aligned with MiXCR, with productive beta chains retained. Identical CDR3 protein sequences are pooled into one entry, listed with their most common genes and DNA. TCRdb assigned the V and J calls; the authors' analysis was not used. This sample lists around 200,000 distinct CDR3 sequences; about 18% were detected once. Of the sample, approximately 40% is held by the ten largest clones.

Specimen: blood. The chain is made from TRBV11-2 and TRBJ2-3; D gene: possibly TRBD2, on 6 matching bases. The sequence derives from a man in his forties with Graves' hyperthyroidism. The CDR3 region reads CASSATGTGTDTQYF. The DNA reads TGTGCCAGCAGCGCCACGGGGACTGGCACAGATACGCAGTATTTT.